These 29 T cell receptor beta chains originate from one sample sequenced in a study of blood T cell repertoires in COVID-19. Assay used: immunoSEQ multiplex PCR; TCRdb lists only in-frame clones, some missing. The sample has roughly 120,000 clones; more than 80% are singletons. The source material was peripheral blood. All receptors derive from a man between 65 and 79 years old with active or convalescent COVID-19.

The chain links TRBV27 to TRBJ2-3; no reliable D call. This CDR3 has 12 residues. Germline V gives CDR1 MNHEY, CDR2 SMNVEV (reference sequence). V was pared by 5 bases and J by 0 bases, with 3 bases between. CDR3 bases: TGTGCCAGCAGTCTTAGCACAGATACGCAGTATTTT. This translates into CASSLSTDTQYF.

This clone was seen repeatedly, ten times or more. This chain uses TRBV14 with TRBJ1-2; the D gene is possibly TRBD1 (5 bases). Germline CDR1 reads SGHDN; CDR2 reads FVKESK. The CDR3 length is 13 residues. V was trimmed by 0 bases and J by 8 bases, leaving 10 bases between them. The CDR3 DNA reads as TGTGCCAGCAGCCAAGAAGGGGTGAGGGGCTACACCTTC. Protein sequence: CASSQEGVRGYTF.

This rearrangement joins TRBV21-1 to TRBJ1-5. TRBV21-1 is a pseudogene segment. The CDR3 length is 15 residues. CDR3: CASNYSRGGNQPQHF. CDR3 in DNA: TGTGCCAGCAACTATTCCCGGGGTGGCAATCAGCCCCAGCATTTT.

The chain combines TRBV7-6 with TRBJ2-7, with D maybe TRBD1 (6 bases). Per the germline V gene, CDR1 is SGHVS and CDR2 is FNYEAQ. This CDR3 contains 14 residues. Trimming removed 5 bases from V and 3 bases from J, with 14 bases in between. The CDR3 DNA is TGTGCCAGCAGCCCCACCGGGACAAGCTACGAGCAGTACTTC. This sequence encodes CASSPTGTSYEQYF.

J is TRBJ1-5 and V is TRBV27; tentatively, D is TRBD1 (5 bases). There are 13 residues in the CDR3. Germline CDR1 is MNHEY and CDR2 is SMNVEV (reference sequence). V dropped 6 bases and J dropped 3 bases, with 9 bases sitting between them. The CDR3 protein is CASRRGNNQPQHF. In DNA, the CDR3 is TGTGCCAGCAGAAGGGGCAACAATCAGCCCCAGCATTTT.

The chain is built from TRBV15 and TRBJ2-7, with D perhaps TRBD1 (6 bases). V was clipped by 2 bases and J by 2 bases, with 16 bases between them. The CDR3 loop spans 16 amino acids. CDR1 is LNHNV, CDR2 YYDKDF, per germline (reference sequence). CDR3 coding DNA: TGTGCCACCAGCAGAAGCCCCGGGACAAATACCTACGAGCAGTACTTC. Amino acids: CATSRSPGTNTYEQYF.

The chain links TRBV5-4 to TRBJ2-1, with D possibly being TRBD1 (5 bases). CDR3 length: 16 amino acids. Per the germline V gene, CDR1 is SGHNT and CDR2 is YYREEE (reference sequence). Trimming took off 4 bases at V and 0 bases at J, with 14 bases between the two ends. CDR3 DNA sequence: TGTGCCAGCAGCCCGCCTGGGGCGAGCTCCTACAATGAGCAGTTCTTC. It encodes CASSPPGASSYNEQFF. The full variable domain, with the rest looked up from reference TRBV5-4 and TRBJ2-1, is ETGVTQSPTHLIKTRGQQVTLRCSSQSGHNTVSWYQQALGQGPQFIFQYYREEENGRGNFPPRFSGLQFPNYSSELNVNALELDDSALYLCASSPPGASSYNEQFFGPGTRLTVL.

V usage is TRBV14 and J usage is TRBJ2-7; D may be TRBD1 (6 bases). The CDR3 consists of 17 residues. V was shortened by 0 bases and J by 0 bases, with 15 bases between the two germline ends. Germline V gene sequence: CDR1 SGHDN, CDR2 FVKESK. The CDR3 spells CASSQEMQGKGSYEQYF. In DNA form, the CDR3 reads TGTGCCAGCAGCCAAGAGATGCAGGGGAAAGGCTCCTACGAGCAGTACTTC.

This chain connects TRBV28 to TRBJ2-1; 9 positions match TRBD2. CDR1 is MDHEN and CDR2 is SYDVKM in the germline V gene. The V segment lost 2 bases and the J segment 11 bases; nucleotides outside the gene matches: 7. CDR3 size: 14 residues. This chain's CDR3 is CASSLIGGRGQQFF. Here the CDR3 DNA reads TGTGCCAGCAGTTTAATAGGCGGGAGGGGGCAGCAGTTCTTC.

This chain joins TRBV2 and TRBJ2-7, with 13 bases fitting TRBD2. CDR1 is SNHLY and CDR2 is FYNNEI in the germline V gene. Unmatched junction bases numbered 11, after V lost 5 bases and J lost 7 bases. This CDR3 has 16 amino acids. The CDR3 DNA sequence: TGTGCCAGCAGTACCTGGACTAGCGGGAGTGCGGGAGAGCAGTACTTC. Translation: CASSTWTSGSAGEQYF.

On this clone: In the same sample, other DNA sequences code for this CDR3. The CDR3 loop reads CASSQDPNQPQHF. The CDR3 nucleotides are TGTGCCAGCAGCCAAGACCCTAATCAGCCCCAGCATTTT. The chain employs TRBV3-1 (or the pseudogene TRBV3-2) and TRBJ1-5; unclear D gene. CDR1 and CDR2 (germline): LGHDT, YNNKEL (reference sequence). The CDR3 has 13 residues. Between the trimmed V and J ends, which lost 0 bases and 4 bases, there was a span of 4 bases.

The CDR3 sequence: CATSRDRKGGSDTQYF. The DNA for the CDR3 is TGTGCCACCAGCAGAGATCGGAAGGGAGGGTCGGATACGCAGTATTTT. The chain employs TRBV15 and TRBJ2-3; 7 bases are a match to TRBD2. The CDR3 consists of 16 residues. The germline V gene has CDR1 LNHNV and CDR2 YYDKDF (reference sequence). The V and J ends lost 0 bases and 6 bases, in that order; junction bases with no gene match: 9.

The chain combines TRBV5-4 with TRBJ2-1; the D gene is possibly TRBD2 (6 bases). The CDR3 totals 16 residues. V lost 0 bases and J lost 5, with 15 bases in between. Germline V gene sequence: CDR1 SGHNT, CDR2 YYREEE (reference sequence). CDR3 loop: CASSLVFSGANNEQFF. The CDR3 DNA follows: TGTGCCAGCAGCTTGGTCTTTAGCGGAGCGAACAATGAGCAGTTCTTC.

The chain is built from TRBV28 and TRBJ2-7, with D possibly TRBD2 on 6 matching bases. The CDR3 runs 14 residues. CDR1 MDHEN and CDR2 SYDVKM come from the germline V gene. V lost 6 bases and J 7 bases, leaving 19 bases between the germline ends. The CDR3, as DNA: TGTGCCAGCAGCCCGAGCGGGCGCCTAGAAGAGCAGTACTTC. Protein sequence: CASSPSGRLEEQYF.

This clone came up once. The V and J genes are TRBV3-1 (or the pseudogene TRBV3-2) and TRBJ1-4; D unclear. The V gene's germline CDR1 is LGHDT and CDR2 YNNKEL (reference sequence). There are 17 residues in the CDR3. V was clipped by 4 bases and J by 7 bases, with 22 bases between them. CDR3 DNA: TGTGCCAGCAGCCGAAGTGAGCGCCGCCATTCGGGTGAAAAACTGTTTTTT. Its protein product is CASSRSERRHSGEKLFF.

This chain links TRBV6-2 or TRBV6-3 with TRBJ1-5, with D perhaps TRBD1 (5 bases). The ends were cut back, 0 bases at V and 1 base at J, with 7 bases in the middle. The CDR3 is 15 amino acids. The germline gives CDR1 MNHEY, CDR2 SVGEGT. For the CDR3, the DNA is TGTGCCAGCAGTTACTCTCGGGGGAGCAATCAGCCCCAGCATTTT. Translated: CASSYSRGSNQPQHF.

This clone was seen only a few times. The chain joins TRBV11-1 to TRBJ2-2, with D tentatively TRBD2 (6 bases). This CDR3 has 13 residues. The V end lost 3 bases, the J end lost 8 bases, and 10 bases lay between the germline ends. The V gene's germline CDR1 is SGHAT and CDR2 FQDESV (reference sequence). The CDR3 reads CASSLAGYGELFF. Here the CDR3 DNA reads TGTGCCAGCAGCTTGGCGGGATATGGGGAGCTGTTTTTT. Filled out from reference TRBV11-1 and TRBJ2-2, the complete variable domain reads EAEVAQSPRYKITEKSQAVAFWCDPISGHATLYWYRQILGQGPELLVQFQDESVVDDSQLPKDRFSAERLKGVDSTLKIQPAELGDSAMYLCASSLAGYGELFFGEGSRLTVL.

The V call is TRBV27, the J call TRBJ1-1; 7 bases are a match to TRBD1. V was clipped by 7 bases and J by 0 bases; unmatched bases: 8. The germline V gene has CDR1 MNHEY and CDR2 SMNVEV (reference sequence). The CDR3 totals 15 residues. The DNA of the CDR3 is TGTGCCAGCACCCCCGGGACAGTTCTGAACACTGAAGCTTTCTTT. It specifies CASTPGTVLNTEAFF.

The DNA of the CDR3 is TGTGCCAGCAGTTACCTAAGCAATCAGCCCCAGCATTTT. This encodes CASSYLSNQPQHF. The rearrangement links TRBV28 to TRBJ1-5; D is ambiguous. V gave up 4 bases and J gave up 1 base, with 5 bases separating them. The CDR3 is made up of 13 amino acids. Germline V gene sequence: CDR1 MDHEN, CDR2 SYDVKM.

The gene calls are TRBV5-8 and TRBJ1-3, with 8 positions matching TRBD1. After removal of 5 bases from V and 4 bases from J, the junction contained 8 bases not matched to a gene. The germline V gene encodes CDR1 SGHTS and CDR2 YDEGEE. This CDR3 region has 15 residues. The CDR3, as DNA: TGTGCCAGCAGACGGGACAGGTTCTCAGGAAACACCATATATTTT. Its translation is CASRRDRFSGNTIYF.

The J gene is TRBJ1-2, the V gene TRBV30; possibly TRBD1 for D (5 bases). Germline-derived CDR1 and CDR2 are GTSNPN and SVGIG (reference sequence). Trimming took off 2 bases at V and 10 bases at J, with 14 bases between the two ends. CDR3 size: 12 residues. CDR3 loop: CAWSRGEGDYTF. DNA for the CDR3: TGTGCCTGGAGTAGAGGGGAGGGCGACTACACCTTC.

The J gene is TRBJ2-5, the V gene TRBV15; 10 bases are a match to TRBD2. Trimming at V came to 8 bases and at J to 10 bases, leaving 16 bases not matched to a gene. Germline lookup yields CDR1 LNHNV and CDR2 YYDKDF (reference sequence). The CDR3 sequence is 15 residues long. This chain's CDR3 is CATAPKSSGSTGQYF. The CDR3 DNA follows: TGTGCCACCGCCCCTAAATCTAGCGGGAGTACGGGCCAGTACTTC. Using reference TRBV15 and TRBJ2-5 for the parts outside the CDR3, the full variable domain is DAMVIQNPRYQVTQFGKPVTLSCSQTLNHNVMYWYQQKSSQAPKLLFHYYDKDFNNEADTPDNFQSRRPNTSFCFLDIRSPGLGDTAMYLCATAPKSSGSTGQYFGPGTRLLVL.

This chain joins TRBV19 and TRBJ2-2, with D perhaps TRBD2 (6 bases). The CDR3 totals 14 residues. Germline V lookup: CDR1 LNHDA, CDR2 SQIVND (reference sequence). V lost 3 bases and J lost 4, with 9 bases in between. CDR3 coding DNA: TGTGCCAGTAGTATCCTGGAGGGCACCGGGGAGCTGTTTTTT. Its translation is CASSILEGTGELFF.

The chain employs TRBV11-1 and TRBJ1-1; 7 nucleotides align to TRBD1. Germline V gene data show CDR1 as SGHAT and CDR2 as FQDESV (reference sequence). CDR3 size: 12 residues. V was pared by 5 bases and J by 9 bases, with 6 bases of the junction left unmatched. The CDR3 DNA sequence: TGTGCCAGCAGCGTGCGACAGGGCAAAGCTTTCTTT. It codes for CASSVRQGKAFF.

The chain couples TRBV4-2 to TRBJ2-3, with 10 positions matching TRBD2. After removal of 0 bases from V and 8 bases from J, the junction contained 8 bases not matched to a gene. The CDR3 runs 16 residues. Germline loops: CDR1 LGHNA, CDR2 YNFKEQ. CDR3 region: CASSQEKVSGRFTQYF. Written as DNA, the CDR3 is TGTGCCAGCAGCCAAGAAAAGGTTAGCGGGAGGTTTACGCAGTATTTT.

The chain couples TRBV20-1 to TRBJ2-7, with TRBD2 identical over 8 bases. Trimming took 3 bases from V and 9 from J; bases not matched to a gene: 10. Germline CDR1 and CDR2: DFQATT and SNEGSKA (reference sequence). This CDR3 spans 13 amino acids. The CDR3 sequence: CSASGAAGGRQYF. In DNA form, the CDR3 reads TGCAGTGCTAGTGGGGCGGCGGGAGGTCGGCAGTACTTC.

The V call is TRBV4-2, the J call TRBJ2-2, with 7 positions matching TRBD2. The germline gives CDR1 LGHNA, CDR2 YNFKEQ. The V gene end was trimmed by 0 bases and the J gene end by 0 bases; junction bases not matched to a gene: 4. CDR3 size: 17 residues. The CDR3, as DNA: TGTGCCAGCAGCCAAGATATAGCGGGTACGAACACCGGGGAGCTGTTTTTT. Protein sequence: CASSQDIAGTNTGELFF.

The V call is TRBV4-2, the J call TRBJ1-1; no definite D call. CDR3 length: 14 amino acids. Germline values: CDR1 LGHNA, CDR2 YNFKEQ. Trimming took 0 bases from V and 1 from J, leaving 6 bases between them. CDR3 loop: CASSQELGNTEAFF. Written as DNA, the CDR3 is TGTGCCAGCAGCCAAGAACTAGGGAACACTGAAGCTTTCTTT.

With respect to this clone: This same CDR3 is encoded by further DNA sequences in the sample. The chain joins TRBV28 to TRBJ2-1; weak D call: TRBD2 (5 bases). Germline V gene sequence: CDR1 MDHEN, CDR2 SYDVKM. V was trimmed by 6 bases and J by 0 bases, leaving 15 bases between them. The CDR3 sequence is 16 residues long. This chain's CDR3 is CASRRLALSSYNEQFF. The CDR3 DNA reads TGTGCCAGCAGGCGTTTAGCGTTGAGCTCCTACAATGAGCAGTTCTTC.